These T cell receptor beta chains were read from a single sample in a study of technical replicates of blood from a handful of donors. Here immunoSEQ multiplex PCR was the method, and the copy in TCRdb shows in-frame clones only, minus some. The sample contains approximately 75,000 clones, 95% to 98% of which appear only once. Input material: T cells isolated from PBMCs. The receptors were gathered from a human donor in good health. Each CDR3 is given with its conserved first and last residue. D genes are given only for firm matches. Some rows mark clone size as missing; the rest say once, few, many or name a class of expanded clone.

D,V,J,size,CDR3,DNA
.,TRBV6-5,TRBJ2-7,.,CASSQGLAAYEQYF,TGTGCCAGCAGCCAGGGGCTAGCGGCATACGAGCAGTACTTC
TRBD1,TRBV4-2,TRBJ1-3,.,CASSREEGAFGNTIYF,TGTGCCAGCAGCCGAGAGGAGGGGGCGTTCGGAAACACCATATATTTT
TRBD2,TRBV7-8,TRBJ2-1,.,CASSRPPKAGSSYNEQFF,TGTGCCAGCAGCCGCCCCCCCAAAGCGGGAAGCTCCTACAATGAGCAGTTCTTC
TRBD2,TRBV6-1,TRBJ2-7,once,CASSEYRLASEQYF,TGTGCCAGCAGTGAATATCGACTAGCAAGTGAGCAGTACTTC
.,TRBV13,TRBJ2-5,.,CASSQGRVEETQYF,TGTGCCAGCAGCCAGGGCCGGGTAGAGGAGACCCAGTACTTC
.,TRBV18,TRBJ1-3,.,CASSRIYREDSGNTIYF,TGTGCCAGCTCACGAATATACAGGGAAGACTCTGGAAACACCATATATTTT
.,TRBV6-5,TRBJ1-1,.,CASQGSRWTEAFF,TGTGCCAGCCAGGGGTCTCGGTGGACTGAAGCTTTCTTT
.,TRBV4-3,TRBJ1-1,.,CASSQIQGNTEAFF,TGCGCCAGCAGCCAAATACAGGGGAACACTGAAGCTTTCTTT
.,TRBV28,TRBJ2-4,.,CASSLGGISIQYF,TGTGCCAGCAGTTTAGGGGGCATCAGCATTCAGTACTTC
TRBD1,TRBV4-1,TRBJ1-1,.,CASSQDRDREAFF,TGCGCCAGCAGCCAAGATCGGGACAGGGAAGCTTTCTTT
.,TRBV5-4,TRBJ2-7,.,CASSLAANRDYEQYF,TGTGCCAGCAGCTTGGCTGCGAACAGGGACTACGAGCAGTACTTC
.,TRBV28,TRBJ1-5,.,CASIEGTVNQPQHF,TGTGCCAGCATAGAGGGGACTGTTAATCAGCCCCAGCATTTT
TRBD1,TRBV10-1,TRBJ2-7,.,CASHPGQGSYEQYF,TGCGCCAGCCACCCGGGACAGGGGAGTTACGAGCAGTACTTC
TRBD2,TRBV19,TRBJ2-1,.,CASSIDPGLEGNEQFF,TGTGCCAGTAGTATAGATCCGGGACTAGAGGGCAATGAGCAGTTCTTC
.,TRBV19,TRBJ1-3,.,CASIPDHSGNTIYF,TGTGCCAGTATACCAGATCACTCTGGAAACACCATATATTTT
.,TRBV7-2,TRBJ1-1,.,CASSFKTVNTEAFF,TGTGCCAGCAGCTTTAAAACAGTGAACACTGAAGCTTTCTTT
.,TRBV14,TRBJ1-4,.,CASSRNRGTNEKLFF,TGTGCCAGCAGCCGCAACCGGGGAACTAATGAAAAACTGTTTTTT
.,TRBV11-2,TRBJ2-2,.,CASSLGLSYTGELFF,TGTGCCAGCAGTCTAGGTCTTAGCTACACCGGGGAGCTGTTTTTT
TRBD1,TRBV2,TRBJ1-5,.,CASSDGKPGQGNQPQHF,TGTGCCAGCAGTGATGGGAAGCCGGGACAGGGAAATCAGCCCCAGCATTTT
.,TRBV7-7,TRBJ2-7,.,CASSLGHRYEQYF,TGTGCCAGCAGCTTAGGGCACCGCTACGAGCAGTACTTC
TRBD2,TRBV5-1,TRBJ2-1,.,CASKTGLAGGSPENEQFF,TGCGCCAGCAAAACGGGACTAGCGGGAGGCTCCCCTGAGAATGAGCAGTTCTTC
TRBD2,TRBV10-1,TRBJ2-1,once,CASSDSGTYNEQFF,TGCGCCAGCAGTGACAGCGGGACCTACAATGAGCAGTTCTTC
TRBD1,TRBV7-9,TRBJ2-7,.,CASSASGGRSYEQYF,TGTGCCAGCAGCGCCTCAGGGGGCCGTTCCTACGAGCAGTACTTC
TRBD1,TRBV6-1,TRBJ2-5,.,CASSDPGWTGGQETQYF,TGTGCCAGCAGTGATCCAGGGTGGACAGGAGGCCAAGAGACCCAGTACTTC
.,TRBV6-6,TRBJ1-2,.,CASSYTLGGATGYTF,TGTGCCAGCAGTTACACCCTAGGGGGGGCCACTGGCTACACCTTC
TRBD1,TRBV27,TRBJ1-5,once,CASSPGDRFQPQHF,TGTGCCAGCAGTCCGGGGGACAGGTTCCAGCCCCAGCATTTT
TRBD1,TRBV5-1,TRBJ2-3,.,CASSWGQGGTDTQYF,TGCGCCAGCAGCTGGGGACAGGGTGGCACAGATACGCAGTATTTT
TRBD1,TRBV29-1,TRBJ1-2,.,CSVEGVTGQKTDTDYGYTF,TGCAGCGTTGAAGGGGTTACGGGACAGAAGACCGATACAGACTATGGCTACACCTTC
TRBD1,TRBV19,TRBJ1-1,.,CASSTTGGTEAFF,TGTGCCAGTAGTACTACAGGGGGCACTGAAGCTTTCTTT
.,TRBV6-6,TRBJ1-1,.,CASTELRGTNTEAFF,TGTGCCAGCACCGAACTCAGGGGAACGAACACTGAAGCTTTCTTT
TRBD1,TRBV11-2,TRBJ1-1,.,CASSLLAPGQMNTEAFF,TGTGCCAGCAGCTTATTAGCGCCGGGACAGATGAACACTGAAGCTTTCTTT
.,TRBV7-9,TRBJ2-1,.,CASSLAGGLSSYNEQFF,TGTGCCAGCAGCTTAGCAGGCGGGCTTAGCTCCTACAATGAGCAGTTCTTC
TRBD2,TRBV27,TRBJ2-1,.,CASSSGLAHYNEQFF,TGTGCCAGCAGTTCCGGACTAGCGCACTACAATGAGCAGTTCTTC
TRBD2,TRBV7-3,TRBJ2-5,.,CASSSGGETQYF,TGTGCCAGCAGCTCCGGGGGGGAGACCCAGTACTTC
.,TRBV9,TRBJ2-1,.,CASSVPTLGGVEQFF,TGTGCCAGCAGCGTCCCTACCCTGGGGGGAGTGGAGCAGTTCTTC
TRBD1,TRBV11-2,TRBJ1-1,.,CASSARQGAPEAFF,TGTGCCAGCAGCGCTCGACAGGGGGCCCCTGAAGCTTTCTTT
.,TRBV9,TRBJ1-5,.,CASSLQGYNQPQHF,TGTGCCAGCAGCCTACAGGGTTACAATCAGCCCCAGCATTTT
.,TRBV2,TRBJ1-1,.,CASTHRTEMNTEAFF,TGTGCCAGCACTCACCGGACAGAAATGAACACTGAAGCTTTCTTT
TRBD1,TRBV9,TRBJ1-1,.,CASSDDREDTEAFF,TGTGCCAGCAGCGATGACAGGGAAGACACTGAAGCTTTCTTT
.,TRBV28,TRBJ1-2,.,CASSFNRVYGYTF,TGTGCCAGCAGTTTTAACAGGGTATATGGCTACACCTTC
.,TRBV13,TRBJ2-2,.,CASSVYQGRNTGELFF,TGTGCCAGCAGCGTATACCAGGGGCGGAACACCGGGGAGCTGTTTTTT
TRBD2,TRBV18,TRBJ2-7,.,CASSPPGGGSYEQYF,TGTGCCAGCTCACCACCCGGGGGGGGCTCCTACGAGCAGTACTTC